This T cell receptor beta chain came from a study of PD-1 blockade in classical Hodgkin lymphoma. The wider study: Patients were treated with nivolumab at 3 mg/kg, and this was given intravenously every 2 weeks. Whole-study results and caveats: Newly diagnosed patients were reported to exhibit reduced baseline TCR diversity relative to healthy donors. Complete responders had baseline diversity similar to newly diagnosed patients. In CD4+ cells, TCR diversity went up significantly by C4D1, but in CD8+ cells it did not.

The table came from immunoSEQ multiplex PCR; TCRdb's copy has only in-frame clones and leaves some out. The sample lists more than 140,000 clones; about four fifths were seen once. V shed 7 bases and J 4 bases; nucleotides not matched to a gene: 4. Germline loops: CDR1 MDHEN, CDR2 SYDVKM. This CDR3 is built from 13 residues. To note about this clone: The antigen remains undetermined.

Following autologous stem cell transplantation, relapse occurred in every patient, and exposure to brentuximab vedotin varied. The sample consisted of peripheral blood mononuclear cells (PBMCs), taken before the second cycle of nivolumab. V is TRBV28 and J is TRBJ2-3, with 8 bases lining up with TRBD2. The TCR was taken from a human donor with classical Hodgkin lymphoma. The CDR3 protein is CASIERGPDTQYF. DNA of the CDR3: TGTGCCAGCATTGAGCGGGGGCCAGATACGCAGTATTTT.